Each of the 15 T cell receptor beta chains below was sequenced from the same sample in a study of post-analysis software for immune sequencing data. Whole-study findings and limits: TRBV segments more frequent in patients than in controls numbered five and included TRBV5-6, TRBV5-1 and TRBV20-1.

Built from TCR beta cDNA, the libraries had unique molecular identifiers in them. TCRdb analysed the PCR reads with MiXCR anew, one entry per CDR3 protein. The sample carries some 700,000 distinct CDR3 sequences, roughly three fifths recorded once. Their target antigens are unknown. Specimen: blood. Receptors originate from a girl aged 2 to 10 with multiple sclerosis.

This clonotype was picked up one time. Mismatch with germline at one junction end may stem from a read error. This rearrangement joins TRBV29-1 to TRBJ2-3, with D unclear. The germline gives CDR1 SQVTM, CDR2 ANQGSEA. This CDR3 comprises 14 residues. CDR3 sequence (DNA): TGCAGCGCGACGCCAGGTACCGGCACAGATGCGCAGTATTTT. It yields the protein CSATPGTGTDAQYF.

This sequence joins TRBV6-6 and TRBJ1-5; D unclear. Germline V CDR1 and CDR2: MNHNY, SVGAGI (reference sequence). V shed 0 bases and J shed 3 bases, with 9 bases lying between them. This CDR3 contains 15 residues. CDR3 in DNA: TGTGCCAGCAGTTACTCGGCTGTCGACAATCAGCCCCAGCATTTT. Amino acid sequence: CASSYSAVDNQPQHF.

The chain combines TRBV27 with TRBJ2-3; perhaps TRBD1 as D (6 bases). CDR3 length equals 14 residues. Per germline, CDR1 MNHEY and CDR2 SMNVEV (reference sequence). Trimming shortened V by 2 bases and J by 5 bases, and 11 bases separated the two germline ends. The CDR3 sequence is CASSLSEGEDTQYF. The CDR3 nucleotides are TGTGCCAGCAGTTTAAGCGAGGGGGAAGATACGCAGTATTTT.

The chain joins TRBV4-2 to TRBJ2-1, with TRBD2 as a possible D gene (5 bases). This CDR3 comprises 13 residues. V dropped 0 bases and J dropped 8 bases, with 8 bases sitting between them. Germline V gene data show CDR1 as LGHNA and CDR2 as YNFKEQ. The DNA for the CDR3 is TGTGCCAGCAGCCAAGAACTAGTGGATGAGCAGTTCTTC. Amino acids: CASSQELVDEQFF.

The chain combines TRBV6-6 with TRBJ2-7; 8 bases line up with TRBD1. With 5 bases clipped from V and 2 bases from J, the junction kept 11 bases outside the gene matches. The CDR3 is 16 amino acids. In germline, CDR1 is MNHNY, CDR2 SVGAGI (reference sequence). The CDR3 loop reads CASSDPTGAFPYEQYF. CDR3 DNA: TGTGCCAGCAGTGACCCGACAGGGGCCTTCCCCTACGAGCAGTACTTC.

The rearrangement links TRBV20-1 to TRBJ2-3; 9 bases match TRBD2. V was clipped by 3 bases and J by 2 bases; unmatched bases: 6. The CDR3 runs to 15 residues. Germline V gene sequence: CDR1 DFQATT, CDR2 SNEGSKA (reference sequence). CDR3 sequence reads: CSARGSGGTTDTQYF. The CDR3 DNA reads TGCAGTGCTAGGGGTAGCGGGGGAACCACAGATACGCAGTATTTT.

The chain uses TRBV2 and TRBJ2-7; no definite D call. This CDR3 has 10 residues. Germline CDR1 SNHLY, CDR2 FYNNEI. With 5 bases removed from V and 5 bases from J, the gap between germline ends came to 4 bases. CDR3 sequence (DNA): TGTGCCAGCAGTTGGAACGAGCAGTACTTC. Its protein is CASSWNEQYF.

The rearrangement links TRBV20-1 to TRBJ2-3; D is possibly TRBD2 (5 bases). V was trimmed by 2 bases and J by 2 bases, leaving 14 bases between them. Looked up from germline, CDR1 is DFQATT and CDR2 is SNEGSKA (reference sequence). The CDR3 has 15 residues. This chain's CDR3 is CSARPSRDNTDTQYF. DNA of the CDR3: TGCAGTGCTAGACCTAGCCGGGATAACACAGATACGCAGTATTTT.

This clonotype was seen more than once but under ten times. The chain is built from TRBV20-1 and TRBJ2-1, with D unresolved. This CDR3 region has 11 residues. Germline values: CDR1 DFQATT, CDR2 SNEGSKA (reference sequence). The V gene lost 1 base and the J gene lost 10 bases, with 8 bases spanning the gap. The DNA for the CDR3 is TGCAGTGCTAGAGCCGGACCCGAGCAGTTCTTC. It encodes CSARAGPEQFF.

The chain has TRBV7-9 and TRBJ2-1; D is undetermined. The V end was cut by 7 bases, the J end by 8 bases, with 12 bases between. The CDR3 length is 12 residues. Germline CDR1 is SEHNR and CDR2 is FQNEAQ (reference sequence). The CDR3 loop is CASTPGFDEQFF. As DNA, the CDR3 is TGTGCCAGCACTCCGGGTTTCGATGAGCAGTTCTTC.

The chain joins TRBV10-3 to TRBJ1-6; D perhaps matches TRBD1 (5 bases). Trimming removed 3 bases from V and 10 bases from J, with 7 bases in between. Germline CDR1 reads ENHRY; CDR2 reads SYGVKD. This CDR3 is 12 amino acids long. The CDR3 DNA reads TGTGCCATCAGTGAAGACAGCTCACCCCTCCACTTT. This sequence encodes CAISEDSSPLHF.

The rearrangement links TRBV5-1 to TRBJ2-3, with D possibly matching TRBD1 (5 bases). V lost 3 bases to trimming and J lost 4 bases, with 15 bases between them. The CDR3 has 15 amino acids. Looked up from germline, CDR1 is SGHRS and CDR2 is YFSETQ. The CDR3: CASSSTTAFPDTQYF. The CDR3 DNA is TGCGCCAGCAGCTCGACGACAGCCTTCCCAGATACGCAGTATTTT.

This clonotype was seen only a few times. The J gene is TRBJ2-7, the V gene TRBV7-2, with D tentatively TRBD2 (6 bases). The germline V and J ends were trimmed by 5 bases and 3 bases, with 14 bases remaining between them. CDR3 length equals 14 residues. Germline lookup yields CDR1 SGHTA and CDR2 FQGNSA. This chain's CDR3 is CASSLSGPYYEQYF. The DNA for the CDR3 is TGTGCCAGCAGCCTTAGCGGACCATACTACGAGCAGTACTTC.

V usage is TRBV20-1 and J usage is TRBJ2-1; 7 bases fit TRBD1. The ends lost 0 bases at V and 6 bases at J; junction bases unmatched: 17. Germline CDR1 and CDR2: DFQATT and SNEGSKA (reference sequence). The CDR3 is made up of 18 amino acids. The CDR3: CSARDDLRGRMEGNEQFF. The CDR3 DNA reads as TGCAGTGCTAGAGATGATCTGAGGGGGCGGATGGAAGGCAATGAGCAGTTCTTC.

This clonotype has a single count. This sequence joins TRBV29-1 and TRBJ2-7; 7 bases map to TRBD2. With 1 base clipped from V and 1 base from J, the junction kept 7 bases outside the gene matches. The CDR3 sequence is 15 residues long. Germline values: CDR1 SQVTM, CDR2 ANQGSEA. CDR3 amino acids: CSVEGSSGNSYEQYF. In nucleotides, the CDR3 is TGCAGCGTTGAAGGGTCGAGCGGGAATTCCTACGAGCAGTACTTC.